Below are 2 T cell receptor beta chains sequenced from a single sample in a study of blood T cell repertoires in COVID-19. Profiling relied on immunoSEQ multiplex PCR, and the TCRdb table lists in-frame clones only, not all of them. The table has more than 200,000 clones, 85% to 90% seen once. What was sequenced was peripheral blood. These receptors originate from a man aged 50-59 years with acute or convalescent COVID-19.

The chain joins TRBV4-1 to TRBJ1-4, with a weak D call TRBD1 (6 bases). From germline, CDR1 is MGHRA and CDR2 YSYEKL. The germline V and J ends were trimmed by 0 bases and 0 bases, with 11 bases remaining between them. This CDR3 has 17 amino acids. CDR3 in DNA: TGCGCCAGCAGCCAAGAACAGGGCCCTGCAACTAATGAAAAACTGTTTTTT. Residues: CASSQEQGPATNEKLFF.

The CDR3 bases are TGCGCCAGCAGCTTGGGGGTGACATCATACGTCGGAGCTTTCTTT. The encoded protein is CASSLGVTSYVGAFF. The genes are TRBV5-1 and TRBJ1-1, with D unclear. The CDR3 runs 15 residues. V was clipped by 0 bases and J by 10 bases, with 19 bases between them. Germline V gene lookup returns CDR1 SGHRS and CDR2 YFSETQ. The full variable domain, with the rest looked up from reference TRBV5-1 and TRBJ1-1, is KAGVTQTPRYLIKTRGQQVTLSCSPISGHRSVSWYQQTPGQGLQFLFEYFSETQRNKGNFPGRFSGRQFSNSRSEMNVSTLELGDSALYLCASSLGVTSYVGAFFGQGTRLTVV.